One and the same sample provided the 15 T cell receptor beta chains below, sequenced in a study of blood T cell repertoires in COVID-19. Produced via immunoSEQ multiplex PCR; TCRdb's table is partial and in-frame only. The profile shows 150,000 or so clones, roughly 80% of them singletons. The sequenced sample was peripheral blood. The receptors derive from a woman in her fifties or sixties with acute or convalescent COVID-19.

This clone was seen more than once but under ten times. The chain has TRBV7-2 and TRBJ1-6; no reliable D call. Trimming took off 4 bases at V and 5 bases at J, with 15 bases between the two ends. This CDR3 comprises 16 residues. CDR1 and CDR2 from the germline V gene are SGHTA and FQGNSA. This CDR3 reads CASSYLGISNNSPLHF. The CDR3 DNA sequence: TGTGCCAGCAGCTACCTAGGAATCAGTAATAATTCACCCCTCCACTTT. The whole variable domain, remainder taken from reference TRBV7-2 and TRBJ1-6, is GAGVSQSPSNKVTEKGKDVELRCDPISGHTALYWYRQSLGQGLEFLIYFQGNSAPDKSGLPSDRFSAERTGGSVSTLTIQRTQQEDSAVYLCASSYLGISNNSPLHFGNGTRLTVT.

This clone has only one observation. This chain connects TRBV12-3 or TRBV12-4 to TRBJ2-1; 9 nucleotides line up with TRBD2. J gave up 6 bases and V 8 bases, and 5 bases lay outside the gene matches. The CDR3 contains 13 residues. The CDR3 spells CASSLAGSNEQFF. DNA of the CDR3: TGTGCCAGCTCCCTAGCGGGGTCCAATGAGCAGTTCTTC.

The chain uses TRBV3-1 (or the pseudogene TRBV3-2) and TRBJ2-1, with D perhaps matching TRBD1 (5 bases). The CDR3 covers 13 residues. CDR1 is LGHDT and CDR2 is YNNKEL in the germline V gene (reference sequence). V lost 0 bases and J 13 bases, leaving 13 bases between the germline ends. The CDR3 region is CASSQEWGFPQFF. DNA for the CDR3: TGTGCCAGCAGCCAAGAATGGGGCTTCCCCCAGTTCTTC.

This clone was observed a few times. J is TRBJ1-6 and V is TRBV20-1; a weak D match, TRBD1 (5 bases). The CDR3 has 14 residues. V dropped 3 bases and J dropped 5 bases, with 11 bases sitting between them. CDR1 and CDR2 from the germline V gene are DFQATT and SNEGSKA (reference sequence). DNA for the CDR3: TGCAGTGCTAGTCCGGACACAAATAATTCACCCCTCCACTTT. Protein product: CSASPDTNNSPLHF.

This clone has a single count. The V gene is TRBV3-1 (or the pseudogene TRBV3-2), the J gene TRBJ1-2; the D is unclear. The CDR3 spans 15 residues. In germline, CDR1 is LGHDT, CDR2 YNNKEL (reference sequence). Trimming took 3 bases from V and 5 from J, leaving 16 bases between them. The CDR3 protein is CASSQKLTESYGYTF. CDR3 DNA: TGTGCCAGCAGCCAGAAACTCACAGAATCTTATGGCTACACCTTC.

CDR3 coding DNA: TGTGCCAGCAGCTTAGATCGACAGGGCACTGAAGCTTTCTTT. It encodes CASSLDRQGTEAFF. This chain uses TRBV7-2 with TRBJ1-1; TRBD1 aligns across 7 bases. From germline, CDR1 is SGHTA and CDR2 FQGNSA. The CDR3 contains 14 residues. Trimming took 1 base from V and 4 from J; bases not matched to a gene: 3.

The genes are TRBV28 and TRBJ1-2; D gene ambiguous. The V and J ends lost 3 bases and 8 bases respectively, with 13 bases between them. Germline CDR1 is MDHEN and CDR2 is SYDVKM. This CDR3 contains 13 residues. Here the CDR3 DNA reads TGTGCCAGCAGTTTGAGCGGTTCAAGGGGCTACACCTTC. Translating it yields CASSLSGSRGYTF.

The chain combines TRBV18 with TRBJ1-5; D not certain. The CDR3 runs 12 residues. V lost 2 bases and J lost 7, with 6 bases in between. Germline loops: CDR1 KGHSH, CDR2 LQKENI. The CDR3 sequence is CASSPAGQPQHF. For the CDR3, the DNA is TGTGCCAGCTCACCAGCGGGCCAGCCCCAGCATTTT.

This clone was seen once. V and J are TRBV15 and TRBJ1-1; D ambiguous. The CDR3 is made up of 16 amino acids. V was clipped by 6 bases and J by 5 bases, with 22 bases between them. Germline V gene sequence: CDR1 LNHNV, CDR2 YYDKDF (reference sequence). CDR3 in amino acids: CATRFDVDVHGTEAFF. The CDR3 coding sequence is TGTGCCACCAGATTCGATGTAGATGTTCACGGGACTGAAGCTTTCTTT.

The genes are TRBV24-1 and TRBJ2-5; 7 bases align to TRBD1. The CDR3 loop spans 17 amino acids. Germline assignment: CDR1 KGHDR and CDR2 SFDVKD. V dropped 3 bases and J dropped 4; count of bases not matched to a gene: 13. The CDR3 spells CATSDRGRTGGLETQYF. Written as DNA, the CDR3 is TGTGCCACCAGTGATCGAGGTCGGACAGGAGGCCTAGAGACCCAGTACTTC.

This clone came up once. J is TRBJ1-5 and V is TRBV19; tentative D call: TRBD1 (5 bases). CDR1 LNHDA and CDR2 SQIVND come from the germline V gene (reference sequence). This CDR3 region has 15 residues. V was cut by 3 bases and J by 6 bases, with 15 bases left in between. The DNA of the CDR3 is TGTGCCAGTAGTATGTTTGAAGGGGAGGTTCAGCCCCAGCATTTT. Encoded protein: CASSMFEGEVQPQHF. Variable domain in full (rest from reference TRBV19 and TRBJ1-5): DGGITQSPKYLFRKEGQNVTLSCEQNLNHDAMYWYRQDPGQGLRLIYYSQIVNDFQKGDIAEGYSVSREKKESFPLTVTSAQKNPTAFYLCASSMFEGEVQPQHFGDGTRLSIL.

This clone was detected a few times. CDR3 region: CSVVNGNTEAFF. CDR3 in DNA: TGCAGCGTTGTTAACGGGAACACTGAAGCTTTCTTT. The chain joins TRBV29-1 to TRBJ1-1; no clear D gene. This CDR3 spans 12 amino acids. Looked up from germline, CDR1 is SQVTM and CDR2 is ANQGSEA. V lost 4 bases, J lost 1 base, and 7 bases lay in between.

The chain combines TRBV7-3 with TRBJ2-1, with 9 bases fitting TRBD2. The trim removed 2 bases at V and 5 bases at J, leaving 10 bases unmatched. The CDR3 spans 17 residues. Germline V gives CDR1 SGHTA, CDR2 FQGTGA. The CDR3 reads CASSLFPQASGDNEQFF. Written as DNA, the CDR3 is TGTGCCAGCAGCTTATTTCCCCAGGCTAGCGGGGACAATGAGCAGTTCTTC.

In its sample, this clone was seen once. The rearrangement uses TRBV5-8 and TRBJ2-3; D might be TRBD1 (5 bases). Germline CDR1 and CDR2: SGHTS and YDEGEE. V lost 0 bases to trimming and J lost 4 bases, with 12 bases between them. The length of the CDR3 is 15 residues. CDR3 region: CASSLGQTPPDTQYF. The DNA of the CDR3 is TGTGCCAGCAGCTTGGGACAGACTCCCCCAGATACGCAGTATTTT.

This rearrangement joins TRBV10-2 to TRBJ2-7, with TRBD2 matching 8 bases. The germline V gene encodes CDR1 WSHSY and CDR2 SAAADI. The CDR3 contains 16 residues. V shed 2 bases and J 2 bases; nucleotides not matched to a gene: 8. The CDR3 sequence is CASSERLTGGAYEQYF. The CDR3 coding sequence is TGCGCCAGCAGTGAGCGGTTGACGGGGGGGGCCTACGAGCAGTACTTC.